The 10 T cell receptor beta chains listed next were all sequenced from one sample in a study of T-cell reconstitution after alpha-beta-depleted transplantation in children. A TCRbeta library incorporating unique molecular identifiers was prepared. TCRdb reanalysed the PCR reads using MiXCR and keeps one entry per CDR3 protein. Altogether almost 500,000 distinct CDR3 sequences are present, roughly a tenth being singletons, with the ten largest covering 2%. The sample in question was PBMCs, obtained before TCRalphabeta/CD19-depleted stem cell transplant. The receptor set was obtained from a child aged 2 to 15 with inherited bone marrow failure, due to receive a stem cell transplant.

This clonotype was counted ten times or more. The chain couples TRBV5-1 to TRBJ2-1, with D possibly TRBD1 on 5 matching bases. Germline V gene data show CDR1 as SGHRS and CDR2 as YFSETQ. The CDR3 totals 14 residues. Trimming removed 0 bases at V and 8 bases at J, with 12 bases between. The CDR3 nucleotides read TGCGCCAGCAGCTTGGATACAGGCTGGGATGAGCAGTTCTTC. As protein: CASSLDTGWDEQFF.

Many counts were recorded for this clonotype. The rearrangement links TRBV20-1 to TRBJ2-1; D is unclear. V was clipped by 1 base and J by 8 bases, with 12 bases between them. CDR3 length: 13 residues. The germline gives CDR1 DFQATT, CDR2 SNEGSKA (reference sequence). The CDR3 loop reads CSARGLLGDEQFF. As DNA, the CDR3 is TGCAGTGCTAGAGGACTCCTTGGGGATGAGCAGTTCTTC.

This clonotype has ten or more counts. The V gene is TRBV5-1, the J gene TRBJ2-7; D unresolved. The germline CDR1 and CDR2 sequences are SGHRS and YFSETQ. Trimming took off 4 bases at V and 5 bases at J, with 13 bases between the two ends. The CDR3 extends over 13 amino acids. This chain's CDR3 is CASSPGPKDEQYF. The CDR3 DNA is TGCGCCAGCAGCCCCGGACCCAAAGACGAGCAGTACTTC. The full variable domain, with the rest looked up from reference TRBV5-1 and TRBJ2-7, is KAGVTQTPRYLIKTRGQQVTLSCSPISGHRSVSWYQQTPGQGLQFLFEYFSETQRNKGNFPGRFSGRQFSNSRSEMNVSTLELGDSALYLCASSPGPKDEQYFGPGTRLTVT.

This clonotype has only a few counts. This rearrangement joins TRBV5-1 to TRBJ2-2, with a weak D call TRBD1 (6 bases). The CDR3 is made up of 16 amino acids. V lost 4 bases, J lost 0 bases, and 13 bases lay in between. Germline V CDR1 and CDR2: SGHRS, YFSETQ. CDR3 region: CASSTTGQTNTGELFF. CDR3 in DNA: TGCGCCAGCAGCACAACGGGACAAACGAACACCGGGGAGCTGTTTTTT.

This clonotype appeared many times. The chain employs TRBV28 and TRBJ1-5, with no clear D. The germline V gene has CDR1 MDHEN and CDR2 SYDVKM. The CDR3 length is 14 residues. Trimming left V 3 bases short and J 1 base short, with 7 bases between. CDR3 region: CASSLSVSNQPQHF. The CDR3 region has the DNA TGTGCCAGCAGTTTGAGCGTAAGCAATCAGCCCCAGCATTTT.

As concerns this clonotype: A single base separates this from a much larger clone, so it may be a read error. The V and J genes are TRBV29-1 and TRBJ1-1; D unresolved. CDR1 is SQVTM, CDR2 ANQGSEA, per germline. The CDR3 totals 12 residues. CDR3 sequence reads: CIVDSLNTEAFF. The CDR3 nucleotides are TGCATCGTGGACTCGCTGAACACTGAAGCTTTCTTT.

This clonotype was seen at least ten times. The CDR3: CASSYQNTEAFF. In DNA, the CDR3 is TGTGCCAGCAGTTACCAGAACACTGAAGCTTTCTTT. The chain joins TRBV6-2 or TRBV6-3 to TRBJ1-1; D gene ambiguous. Germline V gives CDR1 MNHEY, CDR2 SVGEGT. Trimming pared 2 bases from V and 1 base from J, leaving 2 bases between. There are 12 residues in the CDR3.

The CDR3 region is CASSVLPENTGELFF. The CDR3 DNA reads as TGCGCCAGCAGCGTATTACCAGAAAACACCGGGGAGCTGTTTTTT. The chain has TRBV5-1 and TRBJ2-2; no clear D. The CDR3 extends over 15 amino acids. Germline V gives CDR1 SGHRS, CDR2 YFSETQ. Trimming left V 4 bases short and J 2 bases short, with 12 bases between.

The sample holds many counts of this clonotype. This sequence joins TRBV27 and TRBJ2-1, with 9 nucleotides matching TRBD1. The germline V gene has CDR1 MNHEY and CDR2 SMNVEV (reference sequence). The CDR3 consists of 16 residues. V shed 0 bases and J 5 bases; nucleotides not matched to a gene: 5. CDR3 sequence (DNA): TGTGCCAGCAGTTTATCGGCCTGGACAGGGGACAATGAGCAGTTCTTC. It translates to CASSLSAWTGDNEQFF.

This clonotype was observed a few times. In nucleotides, the CDR3 is TGTGCCATCAGTCAGAGTGGCCGGGAGGGAAACTATGGCTACACCTTC. This gives the protein CAISQSGREGNYGYTF. J is TRBJ1-2 and V is TRBV10-3; D is unclear. CDR3 size: 16 residues. Germline CDR1 reads ENHRY; CDR2 reads SYGVKD. The ends were cut back, 5 bases at V and 2 bases at J, with 18 bases in the middle.